The 19 T cell receptor beta chains in this list originate from one sample, sequenced in a study of blood T cell repertoires in COVID-19. Assay used: immunoSEQ multiplex PCR; TCRdb lists only in-frame clones, some missing. The repertoire includes hundreds of thousands of clones, approximately 90% of them detected once, and around 4% sits in the top ten. What was sequenced was PBMCs or T cells enriched from blood (not recorded which). The receptors shown here come from a woman aged 25 to 39 who had recovered from COVID-19.

This clone was seen only once. The chain has TRBV27 and TRBJ1-1; 8 bases fit TRBD1. Losses at the gene ends were 2 bases for V and 6 bases for J; bases not matched to a gene: 20. CDR1 is MNHEY and CDR2 is SMNVEV in the germline V gene (reference sequence). The CDR3 has 19 residues. The CDR3 loop is CASSLPPDRTGYLRPEAFF. The CDR3, as DNA: TGTGCCAGCAGTTTACCCCCTGATCGGACAGGGTATCTACGCCCTGAAGCTTTCTTT.

Concerning this clone: One junction end disagrees with the germline gene, perhaps due to a read error. This sequence joins TRBV7-2 and TRBJ1-1, with a weak D call TRBD1 (6 bases). The germline CDR1 and CDR2 sequences are SGHTA and FQGNSA. This CDR3 is built from 12 residues. CDR3 DNA: TGTGCCAGCAGTTACGACAGGTCCCCGTTTCTCTTT. Translating it yields CASSYDRSPFLF. The entire variable domain, with the rest obtained from reference TRBV7-2 and TRBJ1-1, is as follows: GAGVSQSPSNKVTEKGKDVELRCDPISGHTALYWYRQSLGQGLEFLIYFQGNSAPDKSGLPSDRFSAERTGGSVSTLTIQRTQQEDSAVYLCASSYDRSPFLFGQGTRLTVV.

The chain is built from TRBV29-1 and TRBJ1-1; D might be TRBD1 (6 bases). CDR1 SQVTM and CDR2 ANQGSEA come from the germline V gene. The CDR3 has 11 amino acids. V lost 8 bases and J lost 7, with 14 bases in between. The DNA for the CDR3 is TGCAGCTGGGGGGGGCGAGATGAAGCTTTCTTT. Protein product: CSWGGRDEAFF. Drawing the rest from reference TRBV29-1 and TRBJ1-1, the complete variable domain is SAVISQKPSRDICQRGTSLTIQCQVDSQVTMMFWYRQQPGQSLTLIATANQGSEATYESGFVIDKFPISRPNLTFSTLTVSNMSPEDSSIYLCSWGGRDEAFFGQGTRLTVV.

V is TRBV27 and J is TRBJ2-7; 7 bases are a match to TRBD2. The CDR3 length is 15 residues. CDR1 and CDR2 (germline): MNHEY, SMNVEV (reference sequence). Trimming took 5 bases from V and 6 from J; bases not matched to a gene: 13. The DNA for the CDR3 is TGTGCCAGCAGTCCTTATAGGGCGGGAGCTTCCGAGCAGTACTTC. Protein sequence: CASSPYRAGASEQYF.

The V call is TRBV25-1, the J call TRBJ1-5, with TRBD1 matching 9 bases. J gave up 7 bases and V 4 bases, and 5 bases lay outside the gene matches. Looked up from germline, CDR1 is MGHDK and CDR2 is SYGVNS. CDR3 length equals 14 residues. The CDR3 bases are TGTGCCAGCAGTGGGGACAGGGTGGACCAGCCCCAGCATTTT. Residues: CASSGDRVDQPQHF.

This clone was picked up one time. The V call is TRBV5-4, the J call TRBJ2-1; 8 nucleotides agree with TRBD2. V was pared by 1 base and J by 5 bases, with 5 bases of the junction left unmatched. CDR1 is SGHNT, CDR2 YYREEE, per germline (reference sequence). The CDR3 extends over 15 amino acids. CDR3 nucleotide sequence: TGTGCCAGCAGCTTGCAAACGGGAGGGAACAATGAGCAGTTCTTC. Protein product: CASSLQTGGNNEQFF.

The rearrangement uses TRBV19 and TRBJ1-6, with D unclear. The CDR3 sequence is 16 residues long. Deletions cut 3 bases from V and 0 bases from J, with 9 bases between. Germline CDR1 is LNHDA and CDR2 is SQIVND (reference sequence). The CDR3 is CASSISGSSYNSPLHF. The CDR3 nucleotides are TGTGCCAGTAGTATCTCTGGGAGCTCCTATAATTCACCCCTCCACTTT.

The chain couples TRBV6-6 to TRBJ2-7, with D hard to call. Germline V lookup: CDR1 MNHNY, CDR2 SVGAGI (reference sequence). The CDR3 consists of 16 residues. The germline V and J ends were trimmed by 4 bases and 0 bases, with 16 bases remaining between them. The CDR3 protein is CASSFPVSVSSYEQYF. DNA for the CDR3: TGTGCCAGCAGTTTTCCTGTTTCCGTCTCCTCCTACGAGCAGTACTTC.

The V and J genes are TRBV27 and TRBJ2-5; TRBD2 aligns across 8 bases. The CDR3 consists of 15 residues. Germline V gene sequence: CDR1 MNHEY, CDR2 SMNVEV (reference sequence). V was pared by 5 bases and J by 5 bases, with 10 bases of the junction left unmatched. CDR3 loop: CASSPQAGAGETQYF. Written as DNA, the CDR3 is TGTGCCAGCAGTCCTCAAGCGGGAGCCGGGGAGACCCAGTACTTC.

The rearrangement joins TRBV3-1 (or the pseudogene TRBV3-2) to TRBJ1-6, with TRBD1 as a possible D gene (6 bases). Trimming took 1 base from V and 7 from J, leaving 14 bases between them. CDR1 is LGHDT, CDR2 YNNKEL, per germline (reference sequence). This CDR3 is built from 16 residues. CDR3 bases: TGTGCCAGCAGCCAAGCCGCACAGGGAGACAATTCACCCCTCCACTTT. Encoded protein: CASSQAAQGDNSPLHF.

J is TRBJ1-2 and V is TRBV29-1; 7 bases are shared with TRBD1. CDR3 length: 16 residues. V was clipped by 0 bases and J by 6 bases; unmatched bases: 13. The germline V gene has CDR1 SQVTM and CDR2 ANQGSEA. Here the CDR3 reads CSVEDLYRGSSDGYTF. The DNA of the CDR3 is TGCAGCGTTGAAGACCTATACAGGGGTTCATCGGATGGCTACACCTTC.

The V call is TRBV5-1, the J call TRBJ2-7; weak D call: TRBD1 (5 bases). The V and J ends lost 4 bases and 1 base respectively, with 12 bases between them. The CDR3 covers 14 residues. The germline CDR1 and CDR2 sequences are SGHRS and YFSETQ. The CDR3, as DNA: TGCGCCAGCAGCCTACAGGACGGTTCCTACGAGCAGTACTTC. Its translation is CASSLQDGSYEQYF.

The chain couples TRBV7-2 to TRBJ1-2; 9 bases match TRBD1. Germline V gene sequence: CDR1 SGHTA, CDR2 FQGNSA. This CDR3 has 14 amino acids. Germline trimming cut 5 bases from V and 10 bases from J; bases unmatched to any gene: 11. CDR3 sequence: CASSPLSRDRVYTF. CDR3 nucleotide sequence: TGTGCCAGCAGCCCCTTAAGCCGGGACAGGGTCTACACCTTC.

The V gene is TRBV29-1, the J gene TRBJ2-1; D uncertain. Per germline, CDR1 SQVTM and CDR2 ANQGSEA. Between the trimmed V and J ends, which lost 1 base and 6 bases, there was a span of 10 bases. This CDR3 has 13 amino acids. This CDR3 is CSVEVSAANEQFF. The CDR3 nucleotides read TGCAGCGTTGAAGTCTCTGCGGCCAATGAGCAGTTCTTC.

The J gene is TRBJ2-2, the V gene TRBV4-2, with 8 positions matching TRBD1. Trimming took 5 bases from V and 0 from J; bases not matched to a gene: 5. The CDR3 sequence is 16 residues long. Germline CDR1 LGHNA, CDR2 YNFKEQ. In nucleotides, the CDR3 is TGTGCCAGCAGCGCAGGGGGCCCGGCGAACACCGGGGAGCTGTTTTTT. Encoded protein: CASSAGGPANTGELFF.

The rearrangement links TRBV15 to TRBJ1-2; 9 bases line up with TRBD1. The CDR3 totals 14 residues. Germline V gene sequence: CDR1 LNHNV, CDR2 YYDKDF (reference sequence). After removal of 0 bases from V and 6 bases from J, the junction contained 2 bases not matched to a gene. The CDR3, as DNA: TGTGCCACCAGCAGAGATCGACAGGGGGATGGCTACACCTTC. This translates into CATSRDRQGDGYTF.

The genes are TRBV10-3 and TRBJ1-1; D perhaps matches TRBD1 (5 bases). Trimming pared 2 bases from V and 2 bases from J, leaving 15 bases between. Germline CDR1 and CDR2: ENHRY and SYGVKD. CDR3 length equals 16 residues. The CDR3 sequence: CAISEPGVTGNTEAFF. The CDR3 DNA reads TGTGCCATCAGTGAGCCGGGGGTAACAGGAAACACTGAAGCTTTCTTT.

V usage is TRBV19 and J usage is TRBJ2-3; 8 nucleotides agree with TRBD2. The CDR3 runs to 14 residues. Germline CDR1 LNHDA, CDR2 SQIVND (reference sequence). Losses at the gene ends were 5 bases for V and 3 bases for J; bases not matched to a gene: 4. CDR3 bases: TGTGCCAGTAGTGTCAGCGGGAGAACAGATACGCAGTATTTT. Translating gives CASSVSGRTDTQYF.

V and J are TRBV11-2 and TRBJ1-1; 7 nucleotides align to TRBD1. V shed 1 base, J shed 3 bases, and the junction held 5 bases outside the gene matches. The germline gives CDR1 SGHAT, CDR2 FQNNGV. The CDR3 runs 15 residues. Here the CDR3 DNA reads TGTGCCAGCAGCTTAGCTCCAGGGGGATACACTGAAGCTTTCTTT. This codes for CASSLAPGGYTEAFF.